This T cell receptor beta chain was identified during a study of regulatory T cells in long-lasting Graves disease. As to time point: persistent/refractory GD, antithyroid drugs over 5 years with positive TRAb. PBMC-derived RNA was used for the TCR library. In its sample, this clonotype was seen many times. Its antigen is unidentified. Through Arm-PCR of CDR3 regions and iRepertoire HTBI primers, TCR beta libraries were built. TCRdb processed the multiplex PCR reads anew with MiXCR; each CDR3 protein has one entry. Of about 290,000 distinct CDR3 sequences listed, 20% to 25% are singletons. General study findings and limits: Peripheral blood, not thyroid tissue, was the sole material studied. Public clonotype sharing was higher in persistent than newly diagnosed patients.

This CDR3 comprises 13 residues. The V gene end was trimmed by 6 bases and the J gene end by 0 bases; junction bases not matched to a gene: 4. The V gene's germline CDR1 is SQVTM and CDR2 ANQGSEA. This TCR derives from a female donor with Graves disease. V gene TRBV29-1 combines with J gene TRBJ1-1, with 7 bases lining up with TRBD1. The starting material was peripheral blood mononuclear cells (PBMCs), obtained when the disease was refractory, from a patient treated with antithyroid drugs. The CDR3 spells CSVLGGLNTEAFF. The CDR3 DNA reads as TGCAGCGTCCTAGGGGGCTTGAACACTGAAGCTTTCTTT.